The 6 T cell receptor beta chains in this list originate from one sample, sequenced in a study of T cell changes during pregnancy in multiple sclerosis. This table comes from immunoSEQ multiplex PCR, and its TCRdb copy is limited to in-frame clones, with some not included. The sample records roughly 80,000 clones, 93% being singletons. Sequencing used peripheral blood, obtained in the second trimester of pregnancy. The origin of the receptors is a female donor with multiple sclerosis, enrolled in a pregnancy study.

The genes are TRBV15 and TRBJ2-5; 7 nucleotides agree with TRBD2. There are 16 residues in the CDR3. Per the germline V gene, CDR1 is LNHNV and CDR2 is YYDKDF (reference sequence). Trimming at V came to 4 bases and at J to 4 bases, leaving 12 bases not matched to a gene. The CDR3 DNA reads as TGTGCCACCAGCACCGGTCAGACTAGCTCAAGAGAGACCCAGTACTTC. Protein: CATSTGQTSSRETQYF.

The chain carries TRBV2 and TRBJ1-1; maybe TRBD1 (5 bases). This CDR3 contains 14 residues. CDR1 is SNHLY and CDR2 is FYNNEI in the germline V gene. V was cut by 6 bases and J by 1 base, with 12 bases left in between. CDR3 sequence (DNA): TGTGCCAGCAGGGGGGGGGTTTGGAACACTGAAGCTTTCTTT. Translation: CASRGGVWNTEAFF.

This chain uses TRBV6-1 with TRBJ1-1; 9 nucleotides agree with TRBD1. V trimming: 3 bases; J trimming: 11 bases; junction bases outside the gene matches: 4. The germline CDR1 and CDR2 sequences are MNHNS and SASEGT. The CDR3 consists of 12 residues. CDR3 amino acids: CASSDLDRGAFF. Written as DNA, the CDR3 is TGTGCCAGCAGTGACTTAGACAGGGGGGCTTTCTTT.

CDR3 amino acids: CAWGAEEYGYTF. The CDR3 coding sequence is TGTGCCTGGGGGGCAGAAGAGTATGGCTACACCTTC. This rearrangement joins TRBV30 to TRBJ1-2; tentatively, D is TRBD1 (5 bases). This CDR3 region has 12 residues. The V gene's germline CDR1 is GTSNPN and CDR2 SVGIG (reference sequence). Trimming shortened V by 5 bases and J by 5 bases, and 12 bases separated the two germline ends.

The chain has TRBV27 and TRBJ1-5; D is possibly TRBD1 (5 bases). CDR1 and CDR2 from the germline V gene are MNHEY and SMNVEV (reference sequence). The V end lost 2 bases, the J end lost 4 bases, and 12 bases lay between the germline ends. The CDR3 sequence is 15 residues long. The chain's CDR3 is CASSLQGSENQPQHF. The CDR3 DNA is TGTGCCAGCAGTTTACAGGGCTCGGAGAATCAGCCCCAGCATTTT.

The chain joins TRBV19 to TRBJ1-6; TRBD1 might be the D (5 bases). Trimming pared 7 bases from V and 11 bases from J, leaving 18 bases between. Germline loops: CDR1 LNHDA, CDR2 SQIVND (reference sequence). CDR3 size: 14 residues. CDR3 sequence reads: CASTPSPGRPPLHF. Here the CDR3 DNA reads TGTGCCAGTACTCCCAGCCCAGGGAGGCCACCCCTCCACTTT.